The 20 T cell receptor beta chains below were found in one sample sequenced in a study of cytomegalovirus exposure and HLA in healthy donors. The PCR used 60 Vbeta and 13 Jbeta primers. Profiling relied on immunoSEQ multiplex PCR, and the TCRdb table lists in-frame clones only, not all of them. The repertoire holds some 150,000 clones, with about 9.2% as singletons. Sequencing input: PBMCs. These receptors originate from a woman aged 40 to 50 in good health and CMV-seropositive.

This clone was observed a few times. Other nucleotide sequences from this sample produce the same CDR3. The genes are TRBV29-1 and TRBJ1-2; 8 bases fit TRBD1. The CDR3 is 13 residues long. V lost 4 bases to trimming and J lost 2 bases; unmatched junction nucleotides: 3. The germline V gene encodes CDR1 SQVTM and CDR2 ANQGSEA. CDR3 residues: CSVATGANYGYTF. Written as DNA, the CDR3 is TGCAGCGTTGCGACAGGGGCCAACTATGGCTACACCTTC.

This clone was seen more than once but under ten times. CDR3 loop: CATSSQVTDTQYF. The CDR3 coding sequence is TGTGCCACCAGCTCACAGGTGACAGATACGCAGTATTTT. This chain uses TRBV15 with TRBJ2-3, with D possibly matching TRBD1 (5 bases). V lost 5 bases to trimming and J lost 3 bases, with 9 bases between them. The CDR3 covers 13 residues. Germline V gives CDR1 LNHNV, CDR2 YYDKDF (reference sequence).

The chain combines TRBV5-6 with TRBJ2-7; tentatively, D is TRBD1 (6 bases). CDR3 length: 15 residues. Germline lookup yields CDR1 SGHDT and CDR2 YYEEEE. V was trimmed by 5 bases and J by 0 bases, leaving 15 bases between them. The CDR3 reads CASRRSTGTSYEQYF. Here the CDR3 DNA reads TGTGCCAGCAGACGGTCGACAGGTACCTCCTACGAGCAGTACTTC.

This clone was seen only a few times. The chain carries TRBV19 and TRBJ2-3; D remains ambiguous. With 5 bases removed from V and 1 base from J, the gap between germline ends came to 10 bases. This CDR3 has 14 amino acids. CDR1 LNHDA and CDR2 SQIVND come from the germline V gene (reference sequence). The CDR3 region is CASSLLGRTDTQYF. CDR3 nucleotide sequence: TGTGCCAGTAGTTTATTGGGCCGCACAGATACGCAGTATTTT.

This clone was counted a few times. The V call is TRBV2, the J call TRBJ2-1, with D tentatively TRBD1 (6 bases). The CDR3 is 16 residues long. Deletions cut 10 bases from V and 0 bases from J, with 19 bases between. Germline loops: CDR1 SNHLY, CDR2 FYNNEI. CDR3 region: CATRGRIRSSYNEQFF. The DNA of the CDR3 is TGTGCCACCAGGGGCCGAATTCGTAGCTCCTACAATGAGCAGTTCTTC.

The chain combines TRBV10-2 with TRBJ2-2, with D unresolved. CDR1 and CDR2 (germline): WSHSY, SAAADI. Trimming removed 4 bases from V and 4 bases from J, with 10 bases in between. This CDR3 comprises 14 residues. The CDR3 region is CASSGLAATGELFF. The CDR3, as DNA: TGCGCCAGCAGTGGGCTGGCCGCCACCGGGGAGCTGTTTTTT.

The chain employs TRBV5-1 and TRBJ2-3; possible D gene TRBD1, 5 bases. There are 17 residues in the CDR3. Trimming stripped 2 bases from V and 0 bases from J, with 16 bases between. Germline V gene data show CDR1 as SGHRS and CDR2 as YFSETQ. CDR3 sequence (DNA): TGCGCCAGCAGCTTAACGGGCCAGGGTATTAGCACAGATACGCAGTATTTT. Protein product: CASSLTGQGISTDTQYF. The whole variable domain, remainder taken from reference TRBV5-1 and TRBJ2-3, is KAGVTQTPRYLIKTRGQQVTLSCSPISGHRSVSWYQQTPGQGLQFLFEYFSETQRNKGNFPGRFSGRQFSNSRSEMNVSTLELGDSALYLCASSLTGQGISTDTQYFGPGTRLTVL.

The V and J genes are TRBV27 and TRBJ1-1; 8 bases map to TRBD1. CDR3 size: 15 residues. Unmatched junction bases numbered 12, after V lost 7 bases and J lost 5 bases. Germline V gene lookup returns CDR1 MNHEY and CDR2 SMNVEV (reference sequence). The CDR3 nucleotides read TGTGCCAGCATCCTAGACAGGGGAGGGATAACTGAAGCTTTCTTT. Translated: CASILDRGGITEAFF.

This chain joins TRBV5-6 and TRBJ2-7; TRBD2 agrees at 11 bases. V shed 1 base, J shed 3 bases, and the junction held 9 bases outside the gene matches. The CDR3 is 17 residues long. From germline, CDR1 is SGHDT and CDR2 YYEEEE. In nucleotides, the CDR3 is TGTGCCAGCAGCTTGAAAGTTAGCGGGGGGGCCGACTACGAGCAGTACTTC. Translated: CASSLKVSGGADYEQYF.

This chain joins TRBV11-2 and TRBJ2-7, with D perhaps TRBD2 (6 bases). Germline V gene lookup returns CDR1 SGHAT and CDR2 FQNNGV. This CDR3 spans 16 amino acids. Trimming shortened V by 1 base and J by 2 bases, and 15 bases separated the two germline ends. CDR3 sequence: CASSLVAGTHPYEQYF. DNA for the CDR3: TGTGCCAGCAGCTTAGTGGCGGGAACTCATCCCTACGAGCAGTACTTC.

This clone came up once. This sample includes further DNA sequences coding for the same CDR3. J is TRBJ1-1 and V is TRBV6-1, with no clear D. CDR1 and CDR2 (germline): MNHNS, SASEGT. There are 16 residues in the CDR3. Between the trimmed V and J ends, which lost 2 bases and 0 bases, there was a span of 13 bases. CDR3 sequence (DNA): TGTGCCAGCAGTGAATTGGAGACGGGGATGAACACTGAAGCTTTCTTT. Encoded protein: CASSELETGMNTEAFF.

On this clone: At one of its ends the junction is not consistent with the germline gene, which may arise from a read error. V and J are TRBV6-6 and TRBJ2-7; TRBD1 matches at 12 bases. The germline V gene encodes CDR1 MNHNY and CDR2 SVGAGI (reference sequence). The CDR3 length is 15 residues. This CDR3 reads CASSYSGQGAYEQYF. The CDR3 nucleotides read TGTGCCAGCAGCTACTCGGGACAGGGGGCTTACGAGCAGTACTTC.

The chain links TRBV5-5 to TRBJ1-3, with D unclear. CDR1 and CDR2 (germline): SGHKS, YYEKEE (reference sequence). This CDR3 has 13 residues. Trimming stripped 6 bases from V and 1 base from J, with 8 bases between. The CDR3 sequence is CASTLTSGNTIYF. The CDR3 region has the DNA TGTGCCAGCACCCTAACTTCTGGAAACACCATATATTTT.

This clone has just a few counts. The chain uses TRBV4-2 and TRBJ2-7; the D gene is possibly TRBD2 (5 bases). Looked up from germline, CDR1 is LGHNA and CDR2 is YNFKEQ. The CDR3 covers 18 residues. Trimming removed 0 bases from V and 6 bases from J, with 24 bases in between. The CDR3 protein is CASSQDWKPDSRPSEQYF. DNA of the CDR3: TGTGCCAGCAGCCAAGACTGGAAGCCGGACTCCCGTCCCAGCGAGCAGTACTTC.

The chain combines TRBV5-1 with TRBJ2-1, with a weak D call TRBD2 (5 bases). The CDR3 is 17 residues long. The germline V gene has CDR1 SGHRS and CDR2 YFSETQ. The germline V and J ends were trimmed by 4 bases and 5 bases, with 22 bases remaining between them. The CDR3 region has the DNA TGCGCCAGCAGCCTGGCACTTTTTAGCGCGTTTAACAATGAGCAGTTCTTC. This sequence encodes CASSLALFSAFNNEQFF. Drawing the rest from reference TRBV5-1 and TRBJ2-1, the complete variable domain is KAGVTQTPRYLIKTRGQQVTLSCSPISGHRSVSWYQQTPGQGLQFLFEYFSETQRNKGNFPGRFSGRQFSNSRSEMNVSTLELGDSALYLCASSLALFSAFNNEQFFGPGTRLTVL.

The genes are TRBV11-2 and TRBJ2-3, with D hard to call. Trimming shortened V by 2 bases and J by 3 bases, and 3 bases separated the two germline ends. Germline CDR1 is SGHAT and CDR2 is FQNNGV. The CDR3 contains 12 residues. CDR3 region: CASSLQTDTQYF. The DNA for the CDR3 is TGTGCCAGCAGCTTACAAACAGATACGCAGTATTTT.

The genes are TRBV6-1 and TRBJ1-5; D possibly corresponds to TRBD1 (5 bases). Germline V gene sequence: CDR1 MNHNS, CDR2 SASEGT. The CDR3 sequence is 15 residues long. V was cut by 2 bases and J by 3 bases, with 11 bases left in between. This CDR3 is CASSEWLGPNQPQHF. The CDR3 DNA is TGTGCCAGCAGTGAATGGCTGGGGCCCAATCAGCCCCAGCATTTT.

V usage is TRBV5-1 and J usage is TRBJ1-5, with D possibly TRBD1 on 6 matching bases. Germline V CDR1 and CDR2: SGHRS, YFSETQ. Trimming took 4 bases from V and 8 from J, leaving 16 bases between them. This CDR3 has 14 residues. This CDR3 is CASSRGGGAEPQHF. Here the CDR3 DNA reads TGCGCCAGCAGCCGTGGGGGGGGCGCGGAGCCCCAGCATTTT.

This chain links TRBV7-9 with TRBJ2-5, with D possibly TRBD2 on 5 matching bases. Trimming took off 6 bases at V and 6 bases at J, with 17 bases between the two ends. This CDR3 has 14 residues. Germline V gene sequence: CDR1 SEHNR, CDR2 FQNEAQ (reference sequence). CDR3 nucleotide sequence: TGTGCCAGCAGTTCATCAGACTCGGGGAAGACCCAGTACTTC. This sequence encodes CASSSSDSGKTQYF. Together with reference TRBV7-9 and TRBJ2-5, the CDR3 gives the full variable domain: DTGVSQNPRHKITKRGQNVTFRCDPISEHNRLYWYRQTLGQGPEFLTYFQNEAQLEKSRLLSDRFSAERPKGSFSTLEIQRTEQGDSAMYLCASSSSDSGKTQYFGPGTRLLVL.

This clone occurred a few times. V is TRBV7-6 and J is TRBJ2-3, with 13 bases aligning to TRBD2. CDR3 size: 17 residues. Germline CDR1 and CDR2: SGHVS and FNYEAQ. V lost 4 bases, J lost 2 bases, and 6 bases stayed unmatched. CDR3 nucleotide sequence: TGTGCCAGCAGCTCCGGACTAGCGGGGGTACTCACAGATACGCAGTATTTT. Its translation is CASSSGLAGVLTDTQYF.